The clone carrying this T cell receptor (beta chain) has ten or more counts. Original analysis: A papillary thyroid cancer distant-metastasis classifier was built from CDR3 differences across clinicopathological groups. TCRdb reprocessed the PCR reads via MiXCR. TCRdb, not the original authors, processed these V and J calls. The sample includes around 20,000 clones, approximately 15% of them seen just once. The data were taken from a study of metastatic and nonmetastatic thyroid tumors. About the research overall: Samples came from malignant and benign thyroid patients, and repertoires were compared across blood and tumor or nodule tissue.

Thyroid surgery had not been preceded by any treatment in any patient. Sequencing input: blood. This TCR was recovered from a male donor with papillary thyroid cancer or a benign thyroid nodule (not recorded which). Some clones in this sample may be carry-over from other donors' samples.

CDR3 in DNA: TGCAGCGCCTGGACTAGCGCCTACGAGCAGTACTTC. Amino acid sequence: CSAWTSAYEQYF. The gene calls are TRBV29-1 and TRBJ2-7; 9 positions agree with TRBD2. Trimming at V came to 7 bases and at J to 2 bases, leaving 3 bases not matched to a gene. The germline CDR1 and CDR2 sequences are SQVTM and ANQGSEA. The CDR3 consists of 12 residues.